A selection of T cell receptor beta chains follows, all from one sample in a study of control samples from healthy donors and cancer patients. Clones were read by immunoSEQ multiplex PCR, and TCRdb kept only the in-frame ones, dropping some. The sample shows 120,000 to 150,000 clones, 75% to 90% of them seen only once. The sequencing sample was made of blood. The receptor source for this set is a woman in her thirties in good health. Each CDR3 is given with its conserved first and last residue. The D gene is left open where the match is weak. Rows give clone size only sometimes, using once, few, many, or a class for an expanded clone.

-,TRBJ1-3,once,TRBV30,CAWSGMVVIGGNTIYF,TGTGCCTGGAGCGGCATGGTGGTAATTGGTGGAAACACCATATATTTT
TRBD1,TRBJ2-1,-,TRBV3-1/TRBV3-2,CASSQVGTGRNEQFF,TGTGCCAGCAGCCAAGTCGGGACAGGGAGGAATGAGCAGTTCTTC
TRBD1,TRBJ1-6,-,TRBV15,CATSTDRAGGPLHF,TGTGCCACCAGCACGGACAGGGCCGGTGGACCCCTCCACTTT
-,TRBJ2-3,-,TRBV7-2,CASSPMGQGTDTQYF,TGTGCCAGCAGCCCGATGGGGCAGGGCACAGATACGCAGTATTTT
-,TRBJ1-4,-,TRBV6-5,CASSSWGNEKLFF,TGTGCCAGCAGCAGCTGGGGTAATGAAAAACTGTTTTTT
TRBD2,TRBJ2-7,-,TRBV6-5,CASRRLAGAYEQYF,TGTGCCAGCAGGCGACTAGCGGGAGCCTACGAGCAGTACTTC
-,TRBJ1-4,few,TRBV10-3,CAISHQGGTANEKLFF,TGTGCCATCAGCCACCAAGGGGGTACGGCTAATGAAAAACTGTTTTTT
TRBD2,TRBJ2-7,-,TRBV7-9,CASSPIAGTYEQYF,TGTGCCAGCAGCCCGATAGCGGGAACATACGAGCAGTACTTC
TRBD1,TRBJ2-7,-,TRBV19,CASSANWDRRTYEQYF,TGTGCCAGTAGTGCCAACTGGGACAGGCGGACCTACGAGCAGTACTTC
-,TRBJ2-1,-,TRBV6-5,CASSTRGKRFF,TGTGCCAGCAGTACGAGGGGGAAACGGTTCTTC
TRBD2,TRBJ2-7,-,TRBV6-5,CASRGGTSGEYEQYF,TGTGCCAGCAGAGGAGGGACTAGCGGGGAGTACGAGCAGTACTTC
-,TRBJ2-5,few,TRBV5-1,CASSLSPGLETQYF,TGCGCCAGCAGCCTCTCCCCCGGTCTCGAGACCCAGTACTTC
-,TRBJ2-2,-,TRBV7-2,CASSLGLDTGELFF,TGTGCCAGCAGCTTAGGCCTAGACACCGGGGAGCTGTTTTTT
-,TRBJ2-1,-,TRBV27,CASSLAGLLLNEQFF,TGTGCCAGCAGTTTGGCGGGACTTTTGCTAAATGAGCAGTTCTTC
-,TRBJ2-2,-,TRBV7-3,CASSQAGVSGELFF,TGTGCCAGCAGTCAGGCAGGGGTTTCCGGGGAGCTGTTTTTT
-,TRBJ2-7,-,TRBV7-2,CASSLGGGRSSYEQYF,TGTGCCAGCAGCTTAGGCGGCGGTCGTAGCTCCTACGAGCAGTACTTC
TRBD2,TRBJ2-1,-,TRBV4-1,CASSHATSGDYNEQFF,TGCGCCAGCAGCCACGCGACTAGCGGGGACTACAATGAGCAGTTCTTC
-,TRBJ2-7,once,TRBV29-1,CSARQGASKGGEQYF,TGCAGCGCGCGGCAGGGGGCGTCAAAGGGGGGGGAGCAGTACTTC
TRBD2,TRBJ2-5,-,TRBV5-4,CASSFCSSGRCRETQYF,TGTGCCAGCAGCTTCTGTTCTAGCGGTCGGTGTAGGGAGACCCAGTACTTC
-,TRBJ1-1,-,TRBV30,CAWSVRANTEAFF,TGTGCCTGGAGTGTACGGGCGAACACTGAAGCTTTCTTT
TRBD2,TRBJ2-7,-,TRBV12-3/TRBV12-4,CASRGLGEKQYF,TGTGCCAGCAGGGGACTAGGGGAAAAGCAGTACTTC
TRBD2,TRBJ2-7,-,TRBV11-2,CASSLSGSPYEQYF,TGTGCCAGCAGCTTGAGCGGGAGTCCCTACGAGCAGTACTTC
TRBD1,TRBJ2-3,-,TRBV29-1,CSVEGDRASSTDTQYF,TGCAGCGTTGAAGGAGACAGGGCCTCTAGCACAGATACGCAGTATTTT
-,TRBJ1-5,-,TRBV7-2,CASSLVGGQPQHF,TGTGCCAGCAGCTTAGTCGGGGGGCAGCCCCAGCATTTT
-,TRBJ2-3,-,TRBV3-1/TRBV3-2,CASASGAPGGTDTQYF,TGTGCCAGCGCCTCGGGGGCCCCGGGGGGAACAGATACGCAGTATTTT
TRBD2,TRBJ2-1,-,TRBV27,CASSVSGLLIHNEQFF,TGTGCCAGCAGTGTCTCGGGACTACTGATACACAATGAGCAGTTCTTC
TRBD1,TRBJ1-2,-,TRBV23-1,CASSQSGRDRANGYTF,TGCGCCAGCAGTCAATCGGGGCGGGACAGGGCGAATGGCTACACCTTC
-,TRBJ1-1,-,TRBV6-5,CASSTTGSGAWEAFF,TGTGCCAGCAGCACTACTGGGTCCGGGGCATGGGAAGCTTTCTTT
-,TRBJ2-7,-,TRBV24-1,CATSDRRDHYEQYF,TGTGCCACCAGTGATCGCAGGGATCACTACGAGCAGTACTTC
-,TRBJ1-2,once,TRBV20-1,CSARKKRGYTF,TGCAGTGCTAGGAAAAAGAGGGGCTACACCTTC
-,TRBJ1-3,-,TRBV6-1,CASSEKVSVWYF,TGTGCCAGCAGTGAAAAAGTGTCGGTCTGGTATTTT
-,TRBJ2-5,-,TRBV7-8,CASSPRTGIQETQYF,TGTGCCAGCAGCCCCCGTACGGGGATACAAGAGACCCAGTACTTC
TRBD2,TRBJ2-7,-,TRBV28,CASLAAPYEQYF,TGTGCCAGCCTAGCGGCCCCCTACGAGCAGTACTTC
TRBD2,TRBJ2-3,once,TRBV15,CATSRDLGGRGPDTQYF,TGTGCCACCAGCAGAGACCTGGGGGGGAGAGGGCCAGATACGCAGTATTTT
-,TRBJ1-4,once,TRBV19,CASSNLNRAEQSKLFF,TGTGCCAGTAGTAACCTAAACAGGGCGGAACAAAGTAAACTGTTTTTT
TRBD2,TRBJ2-2,-,TRBV5-1,CASSQRETANTGELFF,TGCGCCAGCAGCCAGCGGGAGACTGCGAACACCGGGGAGCTGTTTTTT
TRBD2,TRBJ2-1,-,TRBV4-2,CASSRAGLGGLEQFF,TGTGCCAGCAGCCGCGCGGGACTAGGGGGACTTGAGCAGTTCTTC
-,TRBJ2-1,-,TRBV29-1,CSVGEPEGQFF,TGCAGCGTTGGAGAGCCCGAGGGCCAGTTCTTC
-,TRBJ2-7,-,TRBV10-1,CASSRGGNGEQYF,TGCGCCAGCAGTAGGGGGGGTAACGGCGAGCAGTACTTC
-,TRBJ1-1,-,TRBV4-1,CASSPWGAGAFF,TGCGCCAGCTCCCCGTGGGGGGCAGGAGCTTTCTTT
-,TRBJ1-2,-,TRBV6-5,CASRILGGYGYTF,TGTGCCAGCCGTATTTTGGGAGGTTATGGCTACACCTTC
-,TRBJ1-6,-,TRBV7-2,CASSPEGGYNSPLHF,TGTGCCAGCAGCCCCGAAGGTGGTTATAATTCACCCCTCCACTTT
-,TRBJ1-2,-,TRBV5-1,CASSLAASGNYGYTF,TGCGCCAGCAGCTTGGCGGCATCCGGGAACTATGGCTACACCTTC
-,TRBJ1-2,once,TRBV28,CASSLSGWGYTF,TGTGCCAGCAGTTTAAGTGGCTGGGGCTACACCTTC
-,TRBJ2-1,-,TRBV4-2,CASSQTGISFYEQFF,TGTGCCAGCAGCCAAACCGGGATCAGTTTTTATGAGCAGTTCTTC
-,TRBJ2-7,-,TRBV27,CASSLSSSREQYF,TGTGCCAGCAGTTTATCGAGTAGTCGCGAGCAGTACTTC